Listed below are T cell receptor beta chains from one sample, sequenced in a study of technical replicates of blood from a few donors. Produced via immunoSEQ multiplex PCR; TCRdb's table is partial and in-frame only. This table has over 85,000 clones, about 95% appearing once. The sample taken for sequencing was T cells isolated from PBMCs. The receptors were gathered from a human donor in good health. Each CDR3 is given with its conserved first and last residue. The D gene is left open where the match is weak. Clone size, where shown, is once, few, many, or a class for clones that have expanded.

>NA|TRBV10-3|TRBJ2-1|NA|16
TGTGCCATCAGTGAGTCGACTCAAATTCCCTTCAATGAGCAGTTCTTC
CAISESTQIPFNEQFF
>NA|TRBV5-4|TRBJ2-5|NA|15
TGTGCCAGCAGCTTGCGCACTTGGGCTACGGAGACCCAGTACTTC
CASSLRTWATETQYF
>NA|TRBV6-5|TRBJ1-1|NA|14
TGTGCCAGCAGTTACGGCGGGGCTTGGACTGAAGCTTTCTTT
CASSYGGAWTEAFF
>NA|TRBV2|TRBJ2-2|NA|15
TGTGCCAGCAGTGAGTCACAGGGGAGGTCCGGGGAGCTGTTTTTT
CASSESQGRSGELFF
>NA|TRBV25-1|TRBJ2-5|NA|17
TGTGCCAGCAGTCCCATCCTCCGAGGTAGCGGAAAAGAGACCCAGTACTTC
CASSPILRGSGKETQYF
>NA|TRBV7-2|TRBJ1-2|NA|15
TGTGCCAGCAGCGCTATGGACACCGGTTTGTATGGCTACACCTTC
CASSAMDTGLYGYTF
>NA|TRBV19|TRBJ1-5|TRBD1|16
TGTGCCAGTAGTATAGACACAGGGGGCAGCAATCAGCCCCAGCATTTT
CASSIDTGGSNQPQHF
>NA|TRBV5-5|TRBJ2-6|TRBD1|20
TGTGCCAGCAGCTTGTGGGACAGGGTGGTTCTCAGCTCTGGGGCCAACGTCCTGACTTTC
CASSLWDRVVLSSGANVLTF
>NA|TRBV6-6|TRBJ2-1|NA|13
TGTGCCAGCACTTACTACGCCGGGGATGAGCAGTTCTTC
CASTYYAGDEQFF
>NA|TRBV7-8|TRBJ2-1|TRBD2|15
TGTGCCAGCAGCTTAGCCGGACTAGCAATCAATGAGCAGTTCTTC
CASSLAGLAINEQFF
>NA|TRBV9|TRBJ2-3|NA|14
TGTGCCAGCAGCGCTTACATCTCCACAGATACGCAGTATTTT
CASSAYISTDTQYF
>NA|TRBV6-5|TRBJ1-2|NA|15
TGTGCCAGCAGTTACGAAGAGACAGGCCTCTATGGCTACACCTTC
CASSYEETGLYGYTF
>NA|TRBV7-9|TRBJ2-1|TRBD2|17
TGTGCCAGCAGCCCGCCCAGACTAGCGGTTGAACACAATGAGCAGTTCTTC
CASSPPRLAVEHNEQFF
>NA|TRBV4-3|TRBJ2-7|NA|13
TGCGCCAGCAGCCAAAGGGGCGGATACGAGCAGTACTTC
CASSQRGGYEQYF
>NA|TRBV4-1|TRBJ2-6|NA|17
TGCGCCACCCCGAGAAATATGACAGGTCGGGGGGCCAACGTCCTGACTTTC
CATPRNMTGRGANVLTF
>NA|TRBV21-1|TRBJ2-7|NA|15
TGTGCCAGCAGCAAAAGCGAGACAGGGAAGGACGAGCAGTACTTC
CASSKSETGKDEQYF
>NA|TRBV19|TRBJ2-7|NA|14
TGTGCCAGTAGTATACAGGGGAAACTCTACGAGCAGTACTTC
CASSIQGKLYEQYF
>NA|TRBV7-2|TRBJ2-5|NA|13
TGTGCCAGCAGCTCCCCAGGGATAGAGACCCAGTACTTC
CASSSPGIETQYF
>NA|TRBV7-9|TRBJ2-2|NA|14
TGTGCCAGCAGCTTAATTCAGGTTACCGGGGAGCTGTTTTTT
CASSLIQVTGELFF
>NA|TRBV4-3|TRBJ1-2|NA|15
TGCGCCAGCAGCCAAGCGTGGGAGGTACTCTATGGCTACACCTTC
CASSQAWEVLYGYTF
>NA|TRBV6-5|TRBJ1-2|TRBD1|15
TGTGCCAGCAGGCTAGGGACAGGAACAACCTATGGCTACACCTTC
CASRLGTGTTYGYTF
>NA|TRBV6-1|TRBJ2-7|NA|15
TGTGCCAGCAGTGAAGCGCTCCGGGGCTCCTACGAGCAGTACTTC
CASSEALRGSYEQYF
>NA|TRBV10-2|TRBJ1-3|TRBD1|18
TGCGCCAGCAGTGAGCAAGGATTACAGGGGGGGATTGGAAACACCATATATTTT
CASSEQGLQGGIGNTIYF
>NA|TRBV5-4|TRBJ2-1|NA|18
TGTGCCAGCAGCGCTCTAGCGACGCGACCCCTTACCTACAATGAGCAGTTCTTC
CASSALATRPLTYNEQFF
>NA|TRBV6-5|TRBJ2-7|NA|15
TGTGCCAGCAGTTACTCGGAGGGGTCTTGGGACGAGCAGTACTTC
CASSYSEGSWDEQYF
>NA|TRBV6-5|TRBJ2-7|NA|13
TGTGCCAGCATTGGGCAGGTGGCCTACGAGCAGTACTTC
CASIGQVAYEQYF
>NA|TRBV15|TRBJ2-7|NA|14
TGTGCCACCAGCAGAACGGAGGCCCCCTACGAGCAGTACTTC
CATSRTEAPYEQYF
>NA|TRBV5-1|TRBJ1-1|NA|15
TGCGCCAGCAGCTTGGGCAGGGTCATGAACACTGAAGCTTTCTTT
CASSLGRVMNTEAFF
>NA|TRBV11-3|TRBJ2-1|NA|14
TGTGCCAGCAGCCAGGGGTCCGTCAACAATGAGCAGTTCTTC
CASSQGSVNNEQFF
>once|TRBV5-4|TRBJ2-2|TRBD2|15
TGTGCCACGCTTGATCCCGGGAGGATCACCGGGGAGCTGTTTTTT
CATLDPGRITGELFF
>NA|TRBV19|TRBJ1-5|NA|12
TGTGCCAGTAGTACAGGGGTACAGCCCCAGCATTTT
CASSTGVQPQHF
>NA|TRBV7-6|TRBJ2-7|NA|14
TGTGCCAGCAGCTCTTTAGAGTACAGCTACGAGCAGTACTTC
CASSSLEYSYEQYF
>once|TRBV4-1|TRBJ2-1|TRBD1|17
TGCGCCAGCAGCCAAGGCCCGGACAGGGAAATTAACAATGAGCAGTTCTTC
CASSQGPDREINNEQFF
>once|TRBV9|TRBJ2-1|TRBD1|17
TGTGCCAGCAGCGTGACAGGGGCCCCGGGCTCCTACAATGAGCAGTTCTTC
CASSVTGAPGSYNEQFF
>NA|TRBV9|TRBJ2-1|TRBD2|16
TGTGCCAGCAGCGTAACCAGCGGGAGTCCCCACAATGAGCAGTTCTTC
CASSVTSGSPHNEQFF
>once|TRBV18|TRBJ1-2|NA|13
TGTGCCAGCTCACCACCGGCAGGGGTCGGCTACACCTTC
CASSPPAGVGYTF
>NA|TRBV19|TRBJ2-7|NA|16
TGTGCCAGTAGTGCCGCTTCTAGGGGGGGGTCCTACGAGCAGTACTTC
CASSAASRGGSYEQYF
>once|TRBV14|TRBJ1-1|NA|13
TGTGCCAGCAGCAAAGGGGCGTACACTGAAGCTTTCTTT
CASSKGAYTEAFF
>NA|TRBV5-3|TRBJ2-7|NA|16
TGTGCCAGAAGCTTGGCCGCACGGGATTTCTCCTACGAGCAGTACTTC
CARSLAARDFSYEQYF
>NA|TRBV6-6|TRBJ1-3|NA|14
TGTGCCAGCATGGGAGGGGACGACGGAAACACCATATATTTT
CASMGGDDGNTIYF
>NA|TRBV6-4|TRBJ2-1|NA|14
TGTGCCAGCAGTGAAAAATGGCGGGACGATGAGCAGTTCTTC
CASSEKWRDDEQFF
>once|TRBV7-9|TRBJ2-6|TRBD1|18
TGTGCCAGCAGCTTAGAGGGACAGGAGGGTACTGGGGCCAACGTCCTGACTTTC
CASSLEGQEGTGANVLTF